These T cell receptor beta chains were read from a single sample in a study of CD8 T cells in Susac syndrome. In TCRdb, the immunoSEQ multiplex PCR reads were re-called with MiXCR into one record per CDR3 protein. This sample has some 300,000 distinct CDR3 sequences, with 75% to 85% found just once. The sequenced material came from CD8+ T cells from PBMCs. The receptor set was obtained from a human donor with multiple sclerosis. Both conserved end residues are part of each CDR3. D genes are given only for firm matches. Rows may omit the clone size; those that give it use once, few, many or a size class.

CDR3 DNA,CDR3 protein,D gene,V gene,clone size,J gene
TGTGCCAGCATTCCGAACTACGATACGCAGTATTTT,CASIPNYDTQYF,NA,TRBV2,few,TRBJ2-3
TGCGCCAGCAGCAGTAGTGGACAACCAATTTACAATGAGCAGTTCTTC,CASSSSGQPIYNEQFF,NA,TRBV10-2,NA,TRBJ2-1
TGTGCCAGTAGTATAATCAGCGGGAGGGCATCCTACAATGAGCAGTTCTTC,CASSIISGRASYNEQFF,TRBD2,TRBV19,NA,TRBJ2-1
TGTGCCAGCAGCTTAGTCGGGTACTATGGCTACACCTTC,CASSLVGYYGYTF,NA,TRBV7-9,NA,TRBJ1-2
TGTGCCAGCAGCCAGGGACAGGGAATAGGGGGCACTGAAGCTTTCTTT,CASSQGQGIGGTEAFF,TRBD1,TRBV7-6,NA,TRBJ1-1
TGTGCCAGCAGCTTGACGGGCACGGGGGGTGGCTACACCTTC,CASSLTGTGGGYTF,NA,TRBV5-6,NA,TRBJ1-2
TGTGCCTGGAGTGAAGGGGTTATCAATCAGCCCCAGCATTTT,CAWSEGVINQPQHF,NA,TRBV30,NA,TRBJ1-5
TGTGCCAGCAGTTGGACAGGGGTCGACTACGAGCAGTACTTC,CASSWTGVDYEQYF,TRBD1,TRBV6-5,few,TRBJ2-7
TGTGCCAGCAGCTTTGGGTCTGCCGAGAACACTGAAGCTTTCTTT,CASSFGSAENTEAFF,NA,TRBV7-9,NA,TRBJ1-1
TGCGCCAGCAGCCAAGAGTCAGGCCTAGCGGGCTGGGGGGATACGCAGTATTTT,CASSQESGLAGWGDTQYF,TRBD2,TRBV4-1,NA,TRBJ2-3
TGTGCCAGCACTCTCTCCGGGGGCTATCGGAGGAATGAGCAGTTCTTC,CASTLSGGYRRNEQFF,NA,TRBV28,once,TRBJ2-1
TGTGCCAGCAGTTACCTTCAACACAATGAGCAGTTCTTC,CASSYLQHNEQFF,NA,TRBV6-2/TRBV6-3,NA,TRBJ2-1
TGTGCCAGTTCCCTTCAAGAGGCCCCCTACGAGCAGTACTTC,CASSLQEAPYEQYF,NA,TRBV9,once,TRBJ2-7
TGTGCCAGCAGCTTAGTGCGGGAGCGGGGAAATGAGCAGTTCTTC,CASSLVRERGNEQFF,TRBD2,TRBV7-2,NA,TRBJ2-1
TGTGCCAGCAGCCCGGGTGGCGGCAATGAGCAGTTCTTC,CASSPGGGNEQFF,NA,TRBV7-9,NA,TRBJ2-1
TGTGCCAGCAGCCAAGATCTTCCGACATCGACCTACGAGCAGTACTTC,CASSQDLPTSTYEQYF,NA,TRBV3-1,NA,TRBJ2-7
TGCGCCAGCAGCCAAGGCGGGACTAGCGACTCCTACAATGAGCAGTTCTTC,CASSQGGTSDSYNEQFF,TRBD2,TRBV4-1,NA,TRBJ2-1
TGTGCCAGCAGTTACAACTCCGGGGAGGAGCAGTACTTC,CASSYNSGEEQYF,NA,TRBV6-6,NA,TRBJ2-7
TGTGCCAGCAGTTTAGGGCTACCGGATACGCAGTATTTT,CASSLGLPDTQYF,NA,TRBV27,NA,TRBJ2-3
TGTGCCAGCAGTTACGAGACCGTAACCCAGGGGTGGTATGGCTACACCTTC,CASSYETVTQGWYGYTF,NA,TRBV6-2/TRBV6-3,NA,TRBJ1-2
TGTGCCAGCAGCGCGAGACAGGAGTTGAATGAAAAACTGTTTTTT,CASSARQELNEKLFF,NA,TRBV7-9,NA,TRBJ1-4
TGCAGCGTGGGGGGTCGAACTAGCCAACCGGAGGACGGGGAGCTGTTTTTT,CSVGGRTSQPEDGELFF,NA,TRBV29-1,NA,TRBJ2-2
TGTGCCAGCAGTTTATGGGACAGGGGGTTCACAGATACGCAGTATTTT,CASSLWDRGFTDTQYF,TRBD1,TRBV28,NA,TRBJ2-3
TGTGCCAGCAGCTTAGATGGGGGGGCCTACGAGCAGTACTTC,CASSLDGGAYEQYF,TRBD2,TRBV7-2,NA,TRBJ2-7
TGCAGTACGACTAGCCTCGCGGGCACCGGGGAGCTGTTTTTT,CSTTSLAGTGELFF,TRBD2,TRBV20-1,NA,TRBJ2-2
TGTGCCAGCAGTTTAGTCAGAGACAATCAGCCCCAGCATTTT,CASSLVRDNQPQHF,NA,TRBV27,NA,TRBJ1-5
TGCGCCAGCAGCCAAGAGGCTGAATTTGAAGCTTTCTTT,CASSQEAEFEAFF,NA,TRBV4-3,NA,TRBJ1-1
TGTGCCAGCAGCCAAGCCCCAGGCAGAATCCCCTACGAGCAGTACTTC,CASSQAPGRIPYEQYF,NA,TRBV3-1,NA,TRBJ2-7
TGCGCCAGCAGCCAAGGGCAGGGGGCAAATCCTTACGAGCAGTACTTC,CASSQGQGANPYEQYF,TRBD1,TRBV4-1,NA,TRBJ2-7
TGCGCCAGCAGCCAAGATGCGGACGCTTACAATGAGCAGTTCTTC,CASSQDADAYNEQFF,NA,TRBV4-3,NA,TRBJ2-1
TGTGCCAGCAGTTATGGGTCTAACACTGAAGCTTTCTTT,CASSYGSNTEAFF,NA,TRBV6-5,once,TRBJ1-1
TGTGCCAGCAGTTTATTCCTTTCTAGCGGGAAGAACAATGAGCAGTTCTTC,CASSLFLSSGKNNEQFF,TRBD2,TRBV27,NA,TRBJ2-1
TGCGCCAGCAGCCAGAGCCCAAGGGGCACTGAAGCTTTCTTT,CASSQSPRGTEAFF,NA,TRBV4-3,NA,TRBJ1-1
TGTGCCAGCAGCCCATGGGCTAACAATGAGCAGTTCTTC,CASSPWANNEQFF,NA,TRBV11-1,NA,TRBJ2-1
TGTGCCAGCAGTTACAACCGGCCCTGGATGGACACTGAAGCTTTCTTT,CASSYNRPWMDTEAFF,NA,TRBV6-6,NA,TRBJ1-1
TGTGCCAGCAGCTTAGTACTTAGCGGGAGGGATGAGCAGTTCTTC,CASSLVLSGRDEQFF,TRBD2,TRBV7-9,NA,TRBJ2-1
TGCAGTGCTAGAGGGGGGACTAGCGGTTTGTACGAGCAGTACTTC,CSARGGTSGLYEQYF,TRBD2,TRBV20-1,NA,TRBJ2-7
TGTGCCAGCAGTTTTTACTCTAGCGGCTACGAGCAGTACTTC,CASSFYSSGYEQYF,TRBD2,TRBV27,NA,TRBJ2-7
TGCAGTGCTAGCGCCCCGGTAGGACGCCTCACCTACGAGCAGTACTTC,CSASAPVGRLTYEQYF,NA,TRBV20-1,few,TRBJ2-7
TGTGCCAGCAGTTTCTTGGACGGATGGGGTCAGACTGAAGCTTTCTTT,CASSFLDGWGQTEAFF,NA,TRBV27,NA,TRBJ1-1